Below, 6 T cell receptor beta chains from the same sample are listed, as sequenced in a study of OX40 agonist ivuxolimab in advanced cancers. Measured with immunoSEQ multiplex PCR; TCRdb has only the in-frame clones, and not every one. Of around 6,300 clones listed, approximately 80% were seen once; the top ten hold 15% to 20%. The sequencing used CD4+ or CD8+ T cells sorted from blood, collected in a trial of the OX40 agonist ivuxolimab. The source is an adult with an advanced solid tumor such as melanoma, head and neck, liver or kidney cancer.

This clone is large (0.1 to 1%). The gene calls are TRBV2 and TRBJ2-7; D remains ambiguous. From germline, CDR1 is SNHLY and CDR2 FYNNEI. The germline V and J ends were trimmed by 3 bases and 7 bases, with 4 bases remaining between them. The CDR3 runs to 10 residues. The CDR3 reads CASSDGEQYF. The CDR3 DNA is TGTGCCAGCAGTGATGGAGAGCAGTACTTC.

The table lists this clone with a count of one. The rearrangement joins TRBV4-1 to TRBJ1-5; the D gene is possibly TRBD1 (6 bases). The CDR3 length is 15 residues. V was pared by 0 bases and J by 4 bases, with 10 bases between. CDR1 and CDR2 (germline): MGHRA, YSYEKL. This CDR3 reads CASSQERGLNQPQHF. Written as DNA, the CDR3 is TGCGCCAGCAGCCAAGAAAGGGGGTTGAATCAGCCCCAGCATTTT.

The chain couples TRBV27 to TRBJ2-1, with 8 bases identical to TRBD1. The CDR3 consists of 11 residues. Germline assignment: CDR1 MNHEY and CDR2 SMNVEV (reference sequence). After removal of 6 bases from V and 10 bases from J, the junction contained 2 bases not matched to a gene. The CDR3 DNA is TGTGCCAGCAGGACAGGGGTCGAGCAGTTCTTC. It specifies CASRTGVEQFF.

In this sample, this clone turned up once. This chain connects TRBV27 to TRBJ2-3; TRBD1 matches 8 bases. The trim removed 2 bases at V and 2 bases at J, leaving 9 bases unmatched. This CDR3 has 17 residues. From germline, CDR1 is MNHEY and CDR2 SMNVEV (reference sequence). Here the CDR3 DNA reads TGTGCCAGCAGTTTACTCCGGACAGGGTTAGCCACAGATACGCAGTATTTT. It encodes CASSLLRTGLATDTQYF.

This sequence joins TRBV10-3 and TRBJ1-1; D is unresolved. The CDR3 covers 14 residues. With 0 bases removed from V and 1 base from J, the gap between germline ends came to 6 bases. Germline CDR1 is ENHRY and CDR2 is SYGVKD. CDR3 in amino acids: CAISESGGNTEAFF. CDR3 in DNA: TGTGCCATCAGTGAGTCCGGCGGGAACACTGAAGCTTTCTTT.

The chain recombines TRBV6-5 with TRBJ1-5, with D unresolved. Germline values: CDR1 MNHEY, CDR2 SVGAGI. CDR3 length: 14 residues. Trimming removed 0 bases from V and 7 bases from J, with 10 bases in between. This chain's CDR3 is CASSYSGSPQPQHF. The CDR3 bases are TGTGCCAGCAGTTACTCTGGCAGTCCCCAGCCCCAGCATTTT.